The 3 T cell receptor beta chains in this list originate from one sample, sequenced in a study of T-cell reconstitution after alpha-beta-depleted transplantation in children. Library preparation (for TCRbeta) was performed with unique molecular identifiers. In TCRdb, the PCR reads were re-called with MiXCR into one record per CDR3 protein. The table includes 130,000 or so distinct CDR3 sequences, approximately 8.7% detected once. This material consisted of PBMCs, mostly from graft donor cells, taken 180 days after TCRalphabeta/CD19-depleted stem cell transplant. The receptors were gathered from a girl under three years old who had a stem cell transplant for combined immunodeficiency, so the T cells may come from the graft donor.

The chain is built from TRBV6-1 and TRBJ2-5, with D maybe TRBD2 (5 bases). Germline CDR1 is MNHNS and CDR2 is SASEGT. The CDR3 runs 13 residues. Trimming pared 6 bases from V and 5 bases from J, leaving 13 bases between. CDR3 coding DNA: TGTGCCAGCAGACCCGGGGTCCGGGAGACCCAGTACTTC. It encodes CASRPGVRETQYF.

The table lists this clonotype with many counts. DNA of the CDR3: TGTGCCAGCAGTTTGGTCAGGGGGGCAATCGAGCAGTACTTC. This translates into CASSLVRGAIEQYF. V gene TRBV6-2 or TRBV6-3 combines with J gene TRBJ2-7; tentatively, D is TRBD1 (7 bases). This CDR3 is built from 14 residues. Germline values: CDR1 MNHEY, CDR2 SVGEGT. The V gene lost 4 bases and the J gene lost 6 bases, with 16 bases spanning the gap.

This clonotype has a handful of counts. The chain combines TRBV20-1 with TRBJ2-7; the D gene is possibly TRBD2 (5 bases). Germline V gene lookup returns CDR1 DFQATT and CDR2 SNEGSKA (reference sequence). Trimming left V 0 bases short and J 3 bases short, with 15 bases between. This CDR3 comprises 15 residues. CDR3 nucleotides: TGCAGTGCTAGAGATGGGCCTAGCCCTGGCTACGAGCAGTACTTC. Protein sequence: CSARDGPSPGYEQYF.